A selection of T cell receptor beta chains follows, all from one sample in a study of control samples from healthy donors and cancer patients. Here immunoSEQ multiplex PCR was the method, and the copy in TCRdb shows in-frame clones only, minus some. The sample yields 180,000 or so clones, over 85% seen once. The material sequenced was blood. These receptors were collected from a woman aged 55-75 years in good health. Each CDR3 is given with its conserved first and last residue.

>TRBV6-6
CATKPQGDFTEAFF
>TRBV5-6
CASSSERGGQETQYF
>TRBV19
CASSPYRADSNQPQHF
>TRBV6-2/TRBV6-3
CASSKIGTNTEAFF
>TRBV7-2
CASSFGRITDTQYF
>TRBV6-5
CASSYQGQRGYTF
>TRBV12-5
CASGPPGNTIYF
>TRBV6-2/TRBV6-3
CASSATGEGRTEAFF
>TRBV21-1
CASSTGQGGCSYQETQYF
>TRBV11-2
CASSLVGLNTEAFF
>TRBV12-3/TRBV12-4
CASGSGTNYGYTF
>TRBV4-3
CASSHIKGRVPYEQYF
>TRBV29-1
CSVVVDLNTEAFF
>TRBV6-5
CASSKQGNGNQPQHF
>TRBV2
CASKEQGLYNSPLHF
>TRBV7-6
CASSLAHGSGNTIYF
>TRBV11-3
CASSLGTGRTTEAFF
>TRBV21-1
CASSNRSGVSTGELFF